In this sample, the clone carrying this T cell receptor (beta chain) turned up once. Its antigen is not known. Compared with germline, one end of the junction differs, possibly owing to a read error. The CDR3 consists of 13 residues. Germline assignment: CDR1 DFQATT and CDR2 SNEGSKA (reference sequence). The sample comes from a study of breast tumors, draining lymph nodes, adjacent tissues. TCRdb reanalysed the multiplex PCR reads using MiXCR and keeps one entry per CDR3 protein. The sample holds fewer than 300,000 distinct CDR3 sequences, approximately 30% seen once. Breast cancer patients provided tissue from their axillary draining lymph nodes. Points from the study as a whole: Data only fit, rather than demonstrated, lymph node origin of most tumor T cells.

The clonotype comes from a female donor with breast cancer. Some clones in this sample may be carry-over from other donors' samples. Sequenced material: axillary lymph node tissue. This chain uses TRBV20-1 with TRBJ1-4; TRBD1 aligns across 7 bases. The CDR3 loop is CSASGTASEKPFF. In DNA form, the CDR3 reads TGCAGTGCTAGCGGGACAGCTAGTGAAAAACCGTTTTTT.